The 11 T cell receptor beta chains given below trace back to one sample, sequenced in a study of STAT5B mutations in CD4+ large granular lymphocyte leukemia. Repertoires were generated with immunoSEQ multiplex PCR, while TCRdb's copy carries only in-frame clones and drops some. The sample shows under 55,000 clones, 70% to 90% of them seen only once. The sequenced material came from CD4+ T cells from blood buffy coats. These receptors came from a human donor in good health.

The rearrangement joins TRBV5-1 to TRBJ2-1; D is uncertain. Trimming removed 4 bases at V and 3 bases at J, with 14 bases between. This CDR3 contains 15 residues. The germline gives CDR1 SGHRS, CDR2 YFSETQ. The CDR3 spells CASSPLGWNYNEQFF. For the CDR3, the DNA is TGCGCCAGCAGCCCGTTAGGTTGGAACTACAATGAGCAGTTCTTC. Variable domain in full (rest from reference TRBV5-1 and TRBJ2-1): KAGVTQTPRYLIKTRGQQVTLSCSPISGHRSVSWYQQTPGQGLQFLFEYFSETQRNKGNFPGRFSGRQFSNSRSEMNVSTLELGDSALYLCASSPLGWNYNEQFFGPGTRLTVL.

This CDR3 is CASSLASGQETQYF. The DNA for the CDR3 is TGTGCCAGCAGCTTGGCTAGCGGCCAAGAGACCCAGTACTTC. V and J are TRBV7-2 and TRBJ2-5, with 7 bases matching TRBD2. CDR3 size: 14 residues. V lost 3 bases, J lost 1 base, and 2 bases stayed unmatched. CDR1 is SGHTA and CDR2 is FQGNSA in the germline V gene.

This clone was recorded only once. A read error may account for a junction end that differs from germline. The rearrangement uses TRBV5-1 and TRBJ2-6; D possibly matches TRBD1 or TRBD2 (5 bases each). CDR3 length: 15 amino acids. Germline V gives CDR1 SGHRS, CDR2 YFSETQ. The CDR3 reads CASSSSGDGMIDKTF. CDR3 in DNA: TGCGCCAGCAGCTCCTCCGGGGACGGGATGATTGATAAGACCTTC.

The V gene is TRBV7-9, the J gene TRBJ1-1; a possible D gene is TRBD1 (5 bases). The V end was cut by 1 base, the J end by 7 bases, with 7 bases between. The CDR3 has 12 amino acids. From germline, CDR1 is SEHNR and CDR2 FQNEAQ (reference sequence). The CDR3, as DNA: TGTGCCAGCAGCTTAGGACAGCTTGAAGCTTTCTTT. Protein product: CASSLGQLEAFF.

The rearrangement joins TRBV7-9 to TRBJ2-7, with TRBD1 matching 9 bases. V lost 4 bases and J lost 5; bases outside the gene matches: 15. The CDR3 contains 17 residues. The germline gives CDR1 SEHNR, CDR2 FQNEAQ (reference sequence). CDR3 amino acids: CASSSLVGTGSIHEQYF. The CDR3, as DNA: TGTGCCAGCAGCTCTTTAGTTGGGACAGGGAGTATCCACGAGCAGTACTTC.

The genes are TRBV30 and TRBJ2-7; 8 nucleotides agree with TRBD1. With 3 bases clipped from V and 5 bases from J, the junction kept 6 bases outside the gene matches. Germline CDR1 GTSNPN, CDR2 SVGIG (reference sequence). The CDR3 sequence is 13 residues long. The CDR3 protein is CAWRKQGVNEQYF. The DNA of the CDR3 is TGTGCCTGGAGGAAACAGGGGGTCAACGAGCAGTACTTC.

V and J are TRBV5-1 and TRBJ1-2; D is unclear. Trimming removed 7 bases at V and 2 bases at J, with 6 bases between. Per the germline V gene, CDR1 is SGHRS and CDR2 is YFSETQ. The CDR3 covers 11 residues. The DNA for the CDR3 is TGCGCCAGCGCGGACAACTATGGCTACACCTTC. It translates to CASADNYGYTF.

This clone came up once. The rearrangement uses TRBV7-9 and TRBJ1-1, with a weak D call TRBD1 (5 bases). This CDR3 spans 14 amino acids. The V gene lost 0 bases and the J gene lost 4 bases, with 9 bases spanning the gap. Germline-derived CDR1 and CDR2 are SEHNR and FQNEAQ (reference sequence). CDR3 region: CASSLAAGGTEAFF. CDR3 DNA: TGTGCCAGCAGCTTAGCTGCGGGGGGCACTGAAGCTTTCTTT.

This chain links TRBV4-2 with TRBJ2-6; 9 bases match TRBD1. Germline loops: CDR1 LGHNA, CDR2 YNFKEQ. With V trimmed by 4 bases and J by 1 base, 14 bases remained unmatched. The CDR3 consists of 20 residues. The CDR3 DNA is TGTGCCAGCAGCCCTACCCTCAGGACAGGGGACTTATCTGGGGCCAACGTCCTGACTTTC. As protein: CASSPTLRTGDLSGANVLTF.

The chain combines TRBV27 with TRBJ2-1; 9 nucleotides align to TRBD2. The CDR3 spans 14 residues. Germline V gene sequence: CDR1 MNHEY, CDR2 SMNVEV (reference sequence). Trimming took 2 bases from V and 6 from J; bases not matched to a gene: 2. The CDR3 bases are TGTGCCAGCAGTTTAAGGGGACTAGCCAATGAGCAGTTCTTC. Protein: CASSLRGLANEQFF.

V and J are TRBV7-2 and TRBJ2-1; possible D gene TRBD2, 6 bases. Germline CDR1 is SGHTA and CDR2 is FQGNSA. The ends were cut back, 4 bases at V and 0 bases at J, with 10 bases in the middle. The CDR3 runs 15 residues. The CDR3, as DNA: TGTGCCAGCAGCTCATGGACTAACTCCTACAATGAGCAGTTCTTC. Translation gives CASSSWTNSYNEQFF.